These 10 T cell receptor beta chains were all obtained from the same sample, sequenced in a study of early T cells in non-severe SARS-CoV-2 infection. MiXCR, run by TCRdb on the 5' RACE reads, gives a single entry per CDR3 protein. The sample records 26,000 or so distinct CDR3 sequences, around 5.8% being singletons. The sequencing sample was made of whole blood. The receptors shown here come from an adult who was a healthcare worker with PCR-confirmed SARS-CoV-2 infection or an uninfected control (not recorded which).

This clonotype is categorized as medium-sized. The chain carries TRBV7-7 and TRBJ2-5; TRBD2 is a possible D gene (5 bases). The germline V gene has CDR1 SSHAT and CDR2 FNYEAQ (reference sequence). CDR3 length: 14 amino acids. V dropped 4 bases and J dropped 4 bases, with 13 bases sitting between them. For the CDR3, the DNA is TGTGCCAGCAGCTGCGAACTAGTGGCAGAGACCCAGTACTTC. Protein product: CASSCELVAETQYF. The full variable domain, rest sourced from reference TRBV7-7 and TRBJ2-5, is GAGVSQSPRYKVTKRGQDVTLRCDPISSHATLYWYQQALGQGPEFLTYFNYEAQPDKSGLPSDRFSAERPEGSISTLTIQRTEQRDSAMYRCASSCELVAETQYFGPGTRLLVL.

This clonotype was seen a handful of times. The rearrangement links TRBV7-3 to TRBJ2-1; 9 bases are a match to TRBD2. CDR1 is SGHTA, CDR2 FQGTGA, per germline. The CDR3 totals 15 residues. V lost 2 bases to trimming and J lost 8 bases; unmatched junction nucleotides: 7. The CDR3 here is CASSLGLAGLDEQFF. The CDR3 DNA is TGTGCCAGCAGCTTAGGTCTAGCGGGGCTCGATGAGCAGTTCTTC.

The J gene is TRBJ2-2, the V gene TRBV7-2; TRBD1 matches at 9 bases. There are 16 residues in the CDR3. V was clipped by 4 bases and J by 4 bases; unmatched bases: 7. The germline V gene has CDR1 SGHTA and CDR2 FQGNSA. The CDR3 coding sequence is TGTGCCAGCAGCTGGGACAGGGCCCCCCGCACCGGGGAGCTGTTTTTT. It yields the protein CASSWDRAPRTGELFF. The variable domain in full, completed from reference TRBV7-2 and TRBJ2-2, reads GAGVSQSPSNKVTEKGKDVELRCDPISGHTALYWYRQSLGQGLEFLIYFQGNSAPDKSGLPSDRFSAERTGGSVSTLTIQRTQQEDSAVYLCASSWDRAPRTGELFFGEGSRLTVL.

This clonotype was observed a few times. V and J are TRBV20-1 and TRBJ1-5; tentatively, D is TRBD1 (5 bases). The CDR3 extends over 19 amino acids. Germline V gene data show CDR1 as DFQATT and CDR2 as SNEGSKA (reference sequence). With 1 base removed from V and 0 bases from J, the gap between germline ends came to 22 bases. CDR3 nucleotide sequence: TGCAGTGCTAGAGCTAGCTCTCCGCGACAGACCCCTAGCAATCAGCCCCAGCATTTT. Protein sequence: CSARASSPRQTPSNQPQHF.

This clonotype was detected ten times or more. This chain connects TRBV5-1 to TRBJ1-2; D is ambiguous. This CDR3 has 14 residues. Per germline, CDR1 SGHRS and CDR2 YFSETQ. The germline V and J ends were trimmed by 3 bases and 4 bases, with 13 bases remaining between them. The CDR3 loop is CASSSGGYTYGYTF. Here the CDR3 DNA reads TGCGCCAGCAGCTCCGGCGGGTATACCTATGGCTACACCTTC. The variable domain in full, with the rest retrieved from reference TRBV5-1 and TRBJ1-2, is KAGVTQTPRYLIKTRGQQVTLSCSPISGHRSVSWYQQTPGQGLQFLFEYFSETQRNKGNFPGRFSGRQFSNSRSEMNVSTLELGDSALYLCASSSGGYTYGYTFGSGTRLTVV.

This clonotype was detected once. This sequence joins TRBV11-2 and TRBJ1-2; unclear D gene. The CDR3 runs 13 residues. Germline V gene lookup returns CDR1 SGHAT and CDR2 FQNNGV. V was pared by 0 bases and J by 3 bases, with 5 bases between. CDR3 protein: CASSLDGDYGYTF. The CDR3 nucleotides read TGTGCCAGCAGCTTAGATGGCGACTATGGCTACACCTTC.

This clonotype was detected many times. The CDR3 is CSARDETGNSYTF. DNA for the CDR3: TGCAGTGCTAGAGATGAGACAGGGAACAGCTACACCTTC. This rearrangement joins TRBV20-1 to TRBJ1-2, with 7 bases lining up with TRBD1. This CDR3 comprises 13 residues. CDR1 DFQATT and CDR2 SNEGSKA come from the germline V gene (reference sequence). V was pared by 0 bases and J by 9 bases, with 7 bases of the junction left unmatched.

The chain joins TRBV7-6 to TRBJ2-1; 13 nucleotides line up with TRBD2. After removal of 6 bases from V and 9 bases from J, the junction contained 2 bases not matched to a gene. The CDR3 contains 13 residues. In germline, CDR1 is SGHVS, CDR2 FNYEAQ. Written as DNA, the CDR3 is TGTGCCAGCAGTCGGACTAGCGGGGGTGAGCAGTTCTTC. The encoded protein is CASSRTSGGEQFF.

The chain carries TRBV6-5 and TRBJ2-2; 9 bases align to TRBD2. The CDR3 covers 14 residues. Unmatched junction bases numbered 5, after V lost 6 bases and J lost 6 bases. The germline gives CDR1 MNHEY, CDR2 SVGAGI. Here the CDR3 DNA reads TGTGCCAGCAGCCGCAGCGGGGGGCCCGGGGAGCTGTTTTTT. This gives the protein CASSRSGGPGELFF.

This rearrangement joins TRBV7-9 to TRBJ2-3, with a possible D match to TRBD1 (6 bases). The V gene's germline CDR1 is SEHNR and CDR2 FQNEAQ (reference sequence). The ends were cut back, 3 bases at V and 4 bases at J, with 14 bases in the middle. This CDR3 region has 15 residues. The CDR3 is CASSLRDTGSDTQYF. The CDR3 nucleotides read TGTGCCAGCAGCTTGAGGGACACTGGTTCAGATACGCAGTATTTT.